The 7 T cell receptor beta chains in this list originate from one sample, sequenced in a study of T cell repertoires in cytomegalovirus infection. No cognate antigen is known for these TCRs. A single record per CDR3 protein comes from TCRdb applying MiXCR to the reads. The sample yields approximately 990,000 distinct CDR3 sequences, roughly 30% seen once. Sequencing used cultured CD8+ T cells from PBMCs, obtained from culture after CMV antigen stimulation. The receptors stem from a human donor in good health (CMV status not recorded). Some clones in this sample may be carry-over from other donors' samples.

A few counts support this clonotype. The chain combines TRBV10-1 with TRBJ1-1; D unresolved. Germline-derived CDR1 and CDR2 are WNHNN and SYGVQD (reference sequence). V was trimmed by 2 bases and J by 7 bases, leaving 23 bases between them. The CDR3 runs 17 residues. The CDR3 loop is CASSEIFQRAGRIEAFF. The CDR3 region has the DNA TGCGCCAGCAGTGAGATCTTTCAACGGGCAGGACGAATTGAAGCTTTCTTT.

The chain joins TRBV27 to TRBJ2-5; D call uncertain. Germline V gene data show CDR1 as MNHEY and CDR2 as SMNVEV (reference sequence). The CDR3 sequence is 14 residues long. Trimming removed 0 bases at V and 5 bases at J, with 10 bases between. CDR3 in DNA: TGTGCCAGCAGTTTATCGGATAGCCCGGAGACCCAGTACTTC. Its translation is CASSLSDSPETQYF.

The gene calls are TRBV7-2 and TRBJ1-3, with a possible D match to TRBD1 (5 bases). Germline CDR1 is SGHTA and CDR2 is FQGNSA. The V end lost 1 base, the J end lost 4 bases, and 8 bases lay between the germline ends. This CDR3 has 14 residues. The CDR3 spells CASSLGRQGNTIYF. CDR3 DNA: TGTGCCAGCAGCTTAGGCCGACAGGGAAACACCATATATTTT.

The chain has TRBV4-2 and TRBJ1-1; 8 bases map to TRBD1. Germline CDR1 LGHNA, CDR2 YNFKEQ. J gave up 1 base and V 2 bases, and 6 bases lay outside the gene matches. The CDR3 consists of 16 residues. The CDR3 region is CASSQPTGQANTEAFF. As DNA, the CDR3 is TGTGCCAGCAGCCAACCGACGGGACAGGCGAACACTGAAGCTTTCTTT.

This clonotype was observed once. The V call is TRBV20-1, the J call TRBJ2-3; D perhaps matches TRBD2 (6 bases). The CDR3 spans 15 residues. Germline V CDR1 and CDR2: DFQATT, SNEGSKA (reference sequence). Trimming cost V 0 bases and J 3 bases, with 13 bases left between them. The CDR3: CSARDGRGKTDTQYF. CDR3 DNA: TGCAGTGCTAGAGATGGGCGGGGAAAGACAGATACGCAGTATTTT.

J is TRBJ2-3 and V is TRBV4-1; D ambiguous. Germline CDR1 is MGHRA and CDR2 is YSYEKL. The V and J ends lost 4 bases and 6 bases respectively, with 23 bases between them. The CDR3 extends over 17 amino acids. CDR3 bases: TGCGCCAGCAGCCTCCCCCCCCCACTGGCGGCCATGGATACGCAGTATTTT. Amino acid sequence: CASSLPPPLAAMDTQYF.

This clonotype was observed a few times. The V call is TRBV27, the J call TRBJ2-1; tentative D call: TRBD2 (6 bases). The CDR3 loop spans 14 amino acids. Per the germline V gene, CDR1 is MNHEY and CDR2 is SMNVEV (reference sequence). The V end lost 3 bases, the J end lost 4 bases, and 10 bases lay between the germline ends. The CDR3 sequence: CASSLWGGYNEQFF. The DNA of the CDR3 is TGTGCCAGCAGTTTGTGGGGAGGATACAATGAGCAGTTCTTC.